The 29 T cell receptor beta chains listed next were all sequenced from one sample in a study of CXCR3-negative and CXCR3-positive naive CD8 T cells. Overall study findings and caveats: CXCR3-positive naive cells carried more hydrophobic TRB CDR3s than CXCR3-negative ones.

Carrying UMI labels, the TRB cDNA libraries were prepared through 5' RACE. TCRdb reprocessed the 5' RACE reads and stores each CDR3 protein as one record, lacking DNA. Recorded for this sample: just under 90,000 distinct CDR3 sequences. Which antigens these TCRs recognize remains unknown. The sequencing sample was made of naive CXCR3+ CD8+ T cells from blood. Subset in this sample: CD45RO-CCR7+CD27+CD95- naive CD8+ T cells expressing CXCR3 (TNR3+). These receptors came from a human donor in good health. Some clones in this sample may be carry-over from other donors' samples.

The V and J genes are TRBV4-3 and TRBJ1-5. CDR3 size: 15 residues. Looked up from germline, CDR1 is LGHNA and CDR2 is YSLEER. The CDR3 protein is CASSQDPESNQPQHF.

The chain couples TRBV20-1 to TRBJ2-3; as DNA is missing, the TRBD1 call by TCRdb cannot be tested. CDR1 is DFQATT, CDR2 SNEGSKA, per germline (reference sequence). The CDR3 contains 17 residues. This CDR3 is CSARELQRDRGTDTQYF.

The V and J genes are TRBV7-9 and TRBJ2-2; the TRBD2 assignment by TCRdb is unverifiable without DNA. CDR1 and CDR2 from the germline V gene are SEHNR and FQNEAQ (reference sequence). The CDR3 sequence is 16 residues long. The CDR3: CASSAGASGNTGELFF.

CDR3 in amino acids: CASSSTPSDTQYF. The V call is TRBV7-3, the J call TRBJ2-3; TCRdb proposes TRBD1, but this gene call is untestable without DNA. This CDR3 is built from 13 residues. Germline assignment: CDR1 SGHTA and CDR2 FQGTGA.

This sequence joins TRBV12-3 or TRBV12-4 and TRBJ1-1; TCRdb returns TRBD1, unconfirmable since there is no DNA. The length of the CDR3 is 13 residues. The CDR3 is CASTHRGKAEAFF.

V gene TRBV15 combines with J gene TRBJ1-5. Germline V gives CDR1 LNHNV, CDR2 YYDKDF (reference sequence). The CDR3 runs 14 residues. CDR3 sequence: CATRDGYGVQPQHF.

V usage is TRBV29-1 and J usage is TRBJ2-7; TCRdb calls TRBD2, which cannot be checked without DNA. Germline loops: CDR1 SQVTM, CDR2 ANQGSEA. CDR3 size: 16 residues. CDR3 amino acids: CSVGTSGIMSSYEQYF.

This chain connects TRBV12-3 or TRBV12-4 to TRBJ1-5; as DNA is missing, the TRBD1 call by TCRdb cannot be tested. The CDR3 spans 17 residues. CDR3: CASSLGGGRTSNQPQHF.

The CDR3 here is CASSDSLVGRSDEQYF. The chain recombines TRBV28 with TRBJ2-7; TCRdb's D call of TRBD2 is untestable without DNA. Germline-derived CDR1 and CDR2 are MDHEN and SYDVKM. This CDR3 region has 16 residues.

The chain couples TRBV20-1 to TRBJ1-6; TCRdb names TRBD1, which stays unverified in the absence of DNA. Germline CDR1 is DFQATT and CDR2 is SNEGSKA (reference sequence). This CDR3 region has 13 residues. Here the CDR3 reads CSAKAWGNSPLHF.

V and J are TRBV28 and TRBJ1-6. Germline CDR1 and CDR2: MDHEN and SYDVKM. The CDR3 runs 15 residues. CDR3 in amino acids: CASSLDSSYNSPLHF.

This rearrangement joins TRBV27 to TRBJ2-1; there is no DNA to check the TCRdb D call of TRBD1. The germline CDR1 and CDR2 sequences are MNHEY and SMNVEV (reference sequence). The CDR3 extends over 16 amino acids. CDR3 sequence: CASSSNRAFEDDEQFF.

CDR3 in amino acids: CSVSRRVREGDQPQHF. This sequence joins TRBV29-1 and TRBJ1-5; with no DNA, the TCRdb D assignment of TRBD1 cannot be verified. This CDR3 comprises 16 residues. Germline assignment: CDR1 SQVTM and CDR2 ANQGSEA.

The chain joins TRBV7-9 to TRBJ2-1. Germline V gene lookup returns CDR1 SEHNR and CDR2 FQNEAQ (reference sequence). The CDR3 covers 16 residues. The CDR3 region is CASSFSFGSSYNEQFF.

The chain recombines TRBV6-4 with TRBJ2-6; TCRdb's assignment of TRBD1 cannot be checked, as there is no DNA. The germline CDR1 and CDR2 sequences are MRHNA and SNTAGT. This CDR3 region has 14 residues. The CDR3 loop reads CASSPGTGANVLTF.

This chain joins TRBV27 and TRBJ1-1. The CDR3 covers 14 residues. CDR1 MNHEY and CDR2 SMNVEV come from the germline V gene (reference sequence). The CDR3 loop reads CASSFGVPNTEAFF.

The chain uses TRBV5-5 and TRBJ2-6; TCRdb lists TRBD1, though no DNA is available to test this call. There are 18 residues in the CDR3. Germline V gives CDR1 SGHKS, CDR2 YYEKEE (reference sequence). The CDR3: CASSLTRGAGSGANVLTF.

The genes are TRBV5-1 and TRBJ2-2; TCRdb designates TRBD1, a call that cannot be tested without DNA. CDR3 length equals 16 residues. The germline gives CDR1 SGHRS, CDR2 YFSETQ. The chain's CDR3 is CASSLMGVEGPGELFF.

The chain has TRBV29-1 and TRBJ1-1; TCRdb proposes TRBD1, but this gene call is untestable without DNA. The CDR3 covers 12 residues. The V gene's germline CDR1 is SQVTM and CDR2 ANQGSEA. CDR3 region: CSGRLGGTEAFF.

The CDR3 reads CASSEPNPGYEQYF. The chain links TRBV4-1 to TRBJ2-7; TCRdb picks TRBD1, but there is no DNA to check that call. The CDR3 length is 14 residues. The germline CDR1 and CDR2 sequences are MGHRA and YSYEKL.

CDR3 region: CASSANRGHTEAFF. The rearrangement joins TRBV19 to TRBJ1-1; TCRdb returns TRBD1, unconfirmable since there is no DNA. CDR1 is LNHDA, CDR2 SQIVND, per germline (reference sequence). The CDR3 runs 14 residues.

CDR3 sequence reads: CASSILEEDTIYF. The rearrangement links TRBV28 to TRBJ1-3. Germline assignment: CDR1 MDHEN and CDR2 SYDVKM. The CDR3 totals 13 residues.

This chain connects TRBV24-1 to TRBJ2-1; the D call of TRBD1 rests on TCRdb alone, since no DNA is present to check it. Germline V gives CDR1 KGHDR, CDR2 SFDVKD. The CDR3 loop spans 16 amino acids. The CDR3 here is CATSASDRNLYNEQFF.

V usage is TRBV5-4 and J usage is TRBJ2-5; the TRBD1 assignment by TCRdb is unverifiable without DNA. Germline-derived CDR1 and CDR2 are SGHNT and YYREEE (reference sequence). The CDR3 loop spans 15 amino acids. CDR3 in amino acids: CASSSLGAGQETQYF. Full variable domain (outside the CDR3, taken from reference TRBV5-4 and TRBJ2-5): ETGVTQSPTHLIKTRGQQVTLRCSSQSGHNTVSWYQQALGQGPQFIFQYYREEENGRGNFPPRFSGLQFPNYSSELNVNALELDDSALYLCASSSLGAGQETQYFGPGTRLLVL.

CDR3 sequence reads: CASSGLAGHNEQFF. V usage is TRBV6-6 and J usage is TRBJ2-1; with no DNA, the TCRdb D assignment of TRBD2 cannot be verified. This CDR3 comprises 14 residues. The germline V gene encodes CDR1 MNHNY and CDR2 SVGAGI (reference sequence).

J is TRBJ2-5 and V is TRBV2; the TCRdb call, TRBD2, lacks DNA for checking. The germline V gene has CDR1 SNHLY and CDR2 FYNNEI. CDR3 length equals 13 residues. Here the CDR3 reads CASDQRDMETQYF.

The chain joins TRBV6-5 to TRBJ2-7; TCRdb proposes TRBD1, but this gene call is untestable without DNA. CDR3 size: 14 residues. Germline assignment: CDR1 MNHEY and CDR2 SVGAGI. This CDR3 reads CASSYSGTGTEQYF.

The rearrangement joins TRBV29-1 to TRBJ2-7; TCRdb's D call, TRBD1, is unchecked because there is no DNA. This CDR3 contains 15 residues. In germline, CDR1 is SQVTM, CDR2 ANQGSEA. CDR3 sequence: CSAQGLQLGNYEQYF.

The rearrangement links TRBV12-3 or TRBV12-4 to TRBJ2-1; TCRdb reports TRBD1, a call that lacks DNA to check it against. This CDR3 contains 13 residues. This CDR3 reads CASRGQGANEQFF.